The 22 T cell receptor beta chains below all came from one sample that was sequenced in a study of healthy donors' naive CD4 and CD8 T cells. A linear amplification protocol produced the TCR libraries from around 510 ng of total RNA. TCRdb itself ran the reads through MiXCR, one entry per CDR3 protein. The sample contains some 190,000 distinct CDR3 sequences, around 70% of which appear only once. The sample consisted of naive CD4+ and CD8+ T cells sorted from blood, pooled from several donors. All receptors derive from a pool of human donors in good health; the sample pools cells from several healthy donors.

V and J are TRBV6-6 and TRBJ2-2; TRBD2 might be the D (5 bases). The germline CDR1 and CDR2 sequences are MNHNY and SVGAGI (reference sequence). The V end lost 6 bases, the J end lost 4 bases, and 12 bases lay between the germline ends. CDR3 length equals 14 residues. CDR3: CASRIGLGTGELFF. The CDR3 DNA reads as TGTGCCAGCAGAATTGGACTGGGCACCGGGGAGCTGTTTTTT.

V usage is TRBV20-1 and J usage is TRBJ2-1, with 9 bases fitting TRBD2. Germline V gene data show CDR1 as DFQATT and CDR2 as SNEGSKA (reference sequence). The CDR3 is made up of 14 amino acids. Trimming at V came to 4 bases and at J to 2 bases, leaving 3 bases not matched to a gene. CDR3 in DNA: TGCAGTGCTATAGGACTAGCGACCTACAATGAGCAGTTCTTC. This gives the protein CSAIGLATYNEQFF.

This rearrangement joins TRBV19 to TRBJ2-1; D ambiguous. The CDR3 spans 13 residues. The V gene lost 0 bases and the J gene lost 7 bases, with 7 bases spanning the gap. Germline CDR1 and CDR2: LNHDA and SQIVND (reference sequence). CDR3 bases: TGTGCCAGTAGTATAGAGGCCAGGAATGAGCAGTTCTTC. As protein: CASSIEARNEQFF.

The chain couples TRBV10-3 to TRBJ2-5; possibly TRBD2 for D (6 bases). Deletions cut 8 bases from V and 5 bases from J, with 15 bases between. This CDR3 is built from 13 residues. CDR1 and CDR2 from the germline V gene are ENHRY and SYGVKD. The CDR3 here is CAISGGPSETQYF. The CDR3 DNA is TGTGCCATCTCAGGAGGGCCCTCGGAGACCCAGTACTTC.

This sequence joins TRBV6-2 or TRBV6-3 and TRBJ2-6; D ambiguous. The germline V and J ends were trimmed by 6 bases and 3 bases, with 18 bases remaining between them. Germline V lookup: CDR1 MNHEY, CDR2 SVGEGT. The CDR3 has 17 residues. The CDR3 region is CASSPLGGAVGANVLTF. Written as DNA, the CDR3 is TGTGCCAGCAGCCCATTGGGCGGCGCTGTTGGGGCCAACGTCCTGACTTTC.

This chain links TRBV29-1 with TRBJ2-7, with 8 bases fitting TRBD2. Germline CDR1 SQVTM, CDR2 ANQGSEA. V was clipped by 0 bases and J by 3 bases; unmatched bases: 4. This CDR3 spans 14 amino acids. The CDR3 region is CSVEDRSGSYEQYF. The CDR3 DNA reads TGCAGCGTTGAAGATCGGAGCGGGAGCTACGAGCAGTACTTC.

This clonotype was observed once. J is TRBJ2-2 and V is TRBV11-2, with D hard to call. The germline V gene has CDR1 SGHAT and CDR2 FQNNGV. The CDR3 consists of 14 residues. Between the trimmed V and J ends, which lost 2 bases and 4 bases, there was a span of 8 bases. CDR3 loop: CASSLLTSTGELFF. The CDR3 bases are TGTGCCAGCAGCTTATTGACGTCCACCGGGGAGCTGTTTTTT.

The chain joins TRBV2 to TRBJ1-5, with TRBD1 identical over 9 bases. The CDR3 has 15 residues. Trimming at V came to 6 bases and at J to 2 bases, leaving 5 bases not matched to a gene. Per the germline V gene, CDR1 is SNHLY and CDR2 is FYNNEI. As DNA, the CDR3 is TGTGCCAGCAGCGCCACAGGGGGCGGCAATCAGCCCCAGCATTTT. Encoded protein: CASSATGGGNQPQHF.

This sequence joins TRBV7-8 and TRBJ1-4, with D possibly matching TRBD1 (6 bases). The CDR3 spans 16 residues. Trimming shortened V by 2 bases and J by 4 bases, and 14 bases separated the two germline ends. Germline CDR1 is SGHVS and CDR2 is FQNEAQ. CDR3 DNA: TGTGCCAGCAGCTTATTCAGGACAGCCGATAATGAAAAACTGTTTTTT. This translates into CASSLFRTADNEKLFF.

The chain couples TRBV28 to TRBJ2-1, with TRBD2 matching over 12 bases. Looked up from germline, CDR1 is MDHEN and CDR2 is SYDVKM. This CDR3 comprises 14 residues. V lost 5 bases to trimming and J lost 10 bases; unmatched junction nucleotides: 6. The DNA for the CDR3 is TGTGCCAGCAGTCCACTAGCGGGAGGTCGAGAGCAGTTCTTC. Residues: CASSPLAGGREQFF.

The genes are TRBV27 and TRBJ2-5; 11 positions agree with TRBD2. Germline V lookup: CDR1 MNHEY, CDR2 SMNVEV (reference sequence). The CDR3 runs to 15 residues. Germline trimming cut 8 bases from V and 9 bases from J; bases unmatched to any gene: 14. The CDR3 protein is CASARLAGQPNPQYF. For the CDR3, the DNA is TGTGCCAGCGCACGACTAGCGGGACAGCCAAACCCCCAGTACTTC.

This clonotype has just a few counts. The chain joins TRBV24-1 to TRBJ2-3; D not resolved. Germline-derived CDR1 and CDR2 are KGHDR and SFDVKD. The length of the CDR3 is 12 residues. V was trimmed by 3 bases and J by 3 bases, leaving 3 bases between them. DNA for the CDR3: TGTGCCACCAGTGATCGAACAGATACGCAGTATTTT. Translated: CATSDRTDTQYF.

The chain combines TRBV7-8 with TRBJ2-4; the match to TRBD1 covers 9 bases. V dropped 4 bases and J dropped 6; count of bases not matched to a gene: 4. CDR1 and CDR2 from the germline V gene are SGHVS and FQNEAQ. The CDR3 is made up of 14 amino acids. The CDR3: CASSYRDRANIQYF. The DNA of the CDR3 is TGTGCCAGCAGCTACCGGGACAGGGCAAACATTCAGTACTTC.

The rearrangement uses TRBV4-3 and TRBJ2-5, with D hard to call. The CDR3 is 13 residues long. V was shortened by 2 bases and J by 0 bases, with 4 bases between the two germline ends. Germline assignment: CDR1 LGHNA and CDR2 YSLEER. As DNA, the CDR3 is TGCGCCAGCAGCCAACGGTACCAAGAGACCCAGTACTTC. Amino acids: CASSQRYQETQYF.

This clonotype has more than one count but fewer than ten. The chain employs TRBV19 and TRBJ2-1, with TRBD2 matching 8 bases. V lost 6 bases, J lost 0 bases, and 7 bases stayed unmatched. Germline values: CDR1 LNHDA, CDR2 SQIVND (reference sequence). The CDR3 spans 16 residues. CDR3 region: CASSPRSGSSYNEQFF. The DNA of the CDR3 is TGTGCCAGTAGCCCCCGGAGCGGGAGCTCCTACAATGAGCAGTTCTTC. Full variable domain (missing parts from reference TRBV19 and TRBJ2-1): DGGITQSPKYLFRKEGQNVTLSCEQNLNHDAMYWYRQDPGQGLRLIYYSQIVNDFQKGDIAEGYSVSREKKESFPLTVTSAQKNPTAFYLCASSPRSGSSYNEQFFGPGTRLTVL.

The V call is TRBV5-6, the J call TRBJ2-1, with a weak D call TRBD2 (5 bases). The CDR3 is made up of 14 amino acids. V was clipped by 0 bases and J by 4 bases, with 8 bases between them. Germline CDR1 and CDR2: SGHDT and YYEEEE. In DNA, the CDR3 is TGTGCCAGCAGCTTGGATCGGGGATACAATGAGCAGTTCTTC. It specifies CASSLDRGYNEQFF.

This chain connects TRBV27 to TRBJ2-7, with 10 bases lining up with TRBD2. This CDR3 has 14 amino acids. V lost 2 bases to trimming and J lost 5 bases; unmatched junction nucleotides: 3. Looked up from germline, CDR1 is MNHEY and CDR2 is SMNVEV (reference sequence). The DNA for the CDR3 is TGTGCCAGCAGTTTAATAGCGGGGGGCCACGAGCAGTACTTC. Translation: CASSLIAGGHEQYF.

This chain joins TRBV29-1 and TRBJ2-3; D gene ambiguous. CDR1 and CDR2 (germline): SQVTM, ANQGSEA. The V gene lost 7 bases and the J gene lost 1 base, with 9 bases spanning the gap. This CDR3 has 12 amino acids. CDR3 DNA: TGCAGCGCCGACGGTGGCACAGATACGCAGTATTTT. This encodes CSADGGTDTQYF.

The CDR3 loop is CASSGSALYGYTF. The CDR3 coding sequence is TGCGCCAGCAGCGGAAGTGCCCTCTATGGCTACACCTTC. The gene calls are TRBV5-1 and TRBJ1-2; no definite D call. The CDR3 loop spans 13 amino acids. V was clipped by 4 bases and J by 4 bases, with 11 bases between them. Germline V gene data show CDR1 as SGHRS and CDR2 as YFSETQ.

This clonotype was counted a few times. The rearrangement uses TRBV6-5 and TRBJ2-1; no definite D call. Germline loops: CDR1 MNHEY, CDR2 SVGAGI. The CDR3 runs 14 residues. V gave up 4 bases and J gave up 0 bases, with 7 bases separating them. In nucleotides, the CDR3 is TGTGCCAGCAGTTTCCGGGCCTCCTACAATGAGCAGTTCTTC. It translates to CASSFRASYNEQFF.

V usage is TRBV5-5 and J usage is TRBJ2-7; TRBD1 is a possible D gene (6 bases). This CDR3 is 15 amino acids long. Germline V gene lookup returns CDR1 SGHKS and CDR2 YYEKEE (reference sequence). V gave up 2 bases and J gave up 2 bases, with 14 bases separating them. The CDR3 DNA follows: TGTGCCAGCAGCTTACAGGGTCCCAGCCCCTACGAGCAGTACTTC. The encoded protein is CASSLQGPSPYEQYF.

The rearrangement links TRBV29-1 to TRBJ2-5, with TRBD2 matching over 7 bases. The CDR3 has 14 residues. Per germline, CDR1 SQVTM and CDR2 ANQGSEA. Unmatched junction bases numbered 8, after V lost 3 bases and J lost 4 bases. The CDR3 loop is CSVELAGVVETQYF. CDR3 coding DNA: TGCAGCGTTGAGCTGGCGGGAGTTGTAGAGACCCAGTACTTC.